This is a list of T cell receptor beta chains from one sample in a study of vaccination and CD4 T cells after COVID-19. For these TCRs, the target antigens are not known. A single record per CDR3 protein comes from TCRdb applying MiXCR to the PCR reads. This repertoire shows about 15,000 distinct CDR3 sequences, approximately 60% found once; its top ten account for approximately 15%. The sequenced material came from CD4+ T cells from blood, cultured in vitro. The receptor source for this set is a human donor who had recovered from COVID-19. Each CDR3 is given with its conserved first and last residue. The order of the fields is J gene, clone size, D gene, V gene, CDR3 DNA, CDR3 protein. A D gene is named only where the DNA matches it firmly. Where a row states a size, it is once, few, many or the class of an expanded clone; other rows omit it.

J: TRBJ2-2; size: few; D: TRBD1; V: TRBV9; DNA: TGTGCCAGCAGCGTTGGGACAGGGCTTAACACCGGGGAGCTGTTTTTT; CDR3: CASSVGTGLNTGELFF
J: TRBJ2-7; size: -; D: TRBD1; V: TRBV6-1; DNA: TGTGCCAGCAGCCGGGAAAGAGCCGGCAGGGGGTTTTCCTACGAGCAGTACTTC; CDR3: CASSRERAGRGFSYEQYF
J: TRBJ2-2; size: few; D: -; V: TRBV7-2; DNA: TGTGCCAGCAGCTTAAGGTTCGGGGACTCGACCGGGGAGCTGTTTTTT; CDR3: CASSLRFGDSTGELFF
J: TRBJ1-2; size: -; D: -; V: TRBV20-1; DNA: TGCAGTGCTAGCTTATCAGGGAATGGAGACTATGGCTACACCTTC; CDR3: CSASLSGNGDYGYTF
J: TRBJ1-5; size: -; D: TRBD1; V: TRBV7-2; DNA: TGTGCCAGCAGCGATAGAGACAGGGGTCTCAATCAGCCCCAGCATTTT; CDR3: CASSDRDRGLNQPQHF
J: TRBJ1-2; size: -; D: TRBD1; V: TRBV12-3/TRBV12-4; DNA: TGTGCCAGCAGTCCCGGGACAGGGAACTATGGCTACACCTTC; CDR3: CASSPGTGNYGYTF
J: TRBJ1-1; size: -; D: -; V: TRBV6-2/TRBV6-3; DNA: TGTGCCAGCAGCCGCCTGGGGAACACTGAAGCTTTCTTT; CDR3: CASSRLGNTEAFF
J: TRBJ2-1; size: few; D: TRBD2; V: TRBV6-5; DNA: TGTGCCAGCAGTTACTCTGCGGGGCGGGGGGTCTACAATGAGCAGTTCTTC; CDR3: CASSYSAGRGVYNEQFF
J: TRBJ1-6; size: few; D: TRBD1; V: TRBV27; DNA: TGTGCCAGCAGGCGGACAGGGGAATTGGATAATTCACCCCTCCACTTT; CDR3: CASRRTGELDNSPLHF
J: TRBJ2-3; size: -; D: -; V: TRBV6-5; DNA: TGTGCCAGCAGTTATACAGGAGGCACGAATACGCAGTATTTT; CDR3: CASSYTGGTNTQYF
J: TRBJ1-1; size: large; D: -; V: TRBV19; DNA: TGTGCCAGTAGTACGGGTATTGGAGCTTTCTTT; CDR3: CASSTGIGAFF
J: TRBJ2-3; size: -; D: TRBD2; V: TRBV5-1; DNA: TGCGCCAGCAGCCCCGTACTAGCGGCGGATACGCAGTATTTT; CDR3: CASSPVLAADTQYF
J: TRBJ2-4; size: -; D: TRBD2; V: TRBV24-1; DNA: TGTGCCACCAGTGATCGAAAGACTAGCGGCCTAGCCAAAAACATTCAGTACTTC; CDR3: CATSDRKTSGLAKNIQYF
J: TRBJ2-3; size: -; D: -; V: TRBV7-2; DNA: TGTGCCAGCAGCTTAAATCAGGGGACTAGCACAGATACGCAGTATTTT; CDR3: CASSLNQGTSTDTQYF
J: TRBJ2-7; size: -; D: TRBD1; V: TRBV6-2/TRBV6-3; DNA: TGTGCCAGCAGTTCGACTCTCGGACAGGCGAAATCCTACGAGCAGTACTTC; CDR3: CASSSTLGQAKSYEQYF
J: TRBJ2-7; size: -; D: TRBD2; V: TRBV20-1; DNA: TGCAGTGCTTGGACTAGCGGTCACGAGCAGTACTTC; CDR3: CSAWTSGHEQYF
J: TRBJ2-3; size: -; D: TRBD2; V: TRBV6-1; DNA: TGTGCCAGCAGAAGGACTAGCGCCACAGATACGCAGTATTTT; CDR3: CASRRTSATDTQYF
J: TRBJ1-6; size: -; D: -; V: TRBV27; DNA: TGTGCCAGCAGTTTATACCAGGGGTTGTTGAATTCACCCCTCCACTTT; CDR3: CASSLYQGLLNSPLHF
J: TRBJ1-5; size: -; D: -; V: TRBV14; DNA: TGTGCCAGCAGTCGGGCAGGGTGGAATCAGCCCCAGCATTTT; CDR3: CASSRAGWNQPQHF
J: TRBJ2-5; size: -; D: TRBD2; V: TRBV2; DNA: TGTGCCAGCAGTCCGGGACTAGCGGGAGGGCGGGAGACCCAGTACTTC; CDR3: CASSPGLAGGRETQYF
J: TRBJ2-1; size: once; D: -; V: TRBV2; DNA: TGTGCCAGCACGCGGGGCCAGGGGTTTCATGAGCAGTTCTTC; CDR3: CASTRGQGFHEQFF
J: TRBJ1-5; size: -; D: TRBD1; V: TRBV19; DNA: TGTGCCAGTAGTCCCCTAGGACAGGGGGAAAATCAGCCCCAGCATTTT; CDR3: CASSPLGQGENQPQHF
J: TRBJ2-5; size: -; D: -; V: TRBV2; DNA: TGTGCCAGCAGTGTGCAGGGATCCCAAGAGACCCAGTACTTC; CDR3: CASSVQGSQETQYF
J: TRBJ2-1; size: -; D: -; V: TRBV6-4; DNA: TGTGCCAACCCCTCAGACTCGAATTGGCCCGTGCGAATATCCTACAATGAGCAGTTCTTC; CDR3: CANPSDSNWPVRISYNEQFF
J: TRBJ1-5; size: few; D: -; V: TRBV12-3/TRBV12-4; DNA: TGTGCCAGCAGTTCACAGGGTCACCAGCCCCAGCATTTT; CDR3: CASSSQGHQPQHF
J: TRBJ1-2; size: -; D: -; V: TRBV27; DNA: TGTGCCAGCAGTTTCAGGGGCGGGGATGGCTACACCTTC; CDR3: CASSFRGGDGYTF
J: TRBJ1-1; size: -; D: -; V: TRBV27; DNA: TGTGCCAGCACGCGGGGGCGCCCCTTCGGTGGCACTGAAGCTTTCTTT; CDR3: CASTRGRPFGGTEAFF
J: TRBJ2-1; size: -; D: -; V: TRBV20-1; DNA: TGCAGTGCTAGCCCCGGGACCACCATAGTTGAGCAGTTCTTC; CDR3: CSASPGTTIVEQFF
J: TRBJ1-5; size: -; D: -; V: TRBV15; DNA: TGTGCCACCAGCACCACGGCAGGTTCGAGGGTTCATCAGCCCCAGCATTTT; CDR3: CATSTTAGSRVHQPQHF
J: TRBJ2-7; size: few; D: -; V: TRBV18; DNA: TGTGCCAGCTCAAGCAGACAGCGCGCCTACGAGCAGTACTTC; CDR3: CASSSRQRAYEQYF
J: TRBJ2-3; size: -; D: -; V: TRBV7-3; DNA: TGTGCCAGCAGCTTACTAGTAGGGGGGACAGATACGCAGTATTTT; CDR3: CASSLLVGGTDTQYF
J: TRBJ2-2; size: -; D: -; V: TRBV6-1; DNA: TGTGCCAGCACCGTAGCGGCCGGGGAGCTGTTTTTT; CDR3: CASTVAAGELFF
J: TRBJ1-2; size: -; D: TRBD1; V: TRBV5-4; DNA: TGTGCCAGCAGCACTCAGGGACAGCCCTATGGCTACACCTTC; CDR3: CASSTQGQPYGYTF
J: TRBJ2-7; size: few; D: TRBD2; V: TRBV20-1; DNA: TGCAGTGCTACGGGACTAGCGGGAGTGAGGGAGCAGTACTTC; CDR3: CSATGLAGVREQYF
J: TRBJ2-7; size: -; D: -; V: TRBV19; DNA: TGTGCCAGTATTGACAGCAGTACCTACGAGCAGTACTTC; CDR3: CASIDSSTYEQYF
J: TRBJ2-2; size: few; D: -; V: TRBV7-9; DNA: TGTGCCAGCAGCTTGGGACTCCCTTTGACCGGGGAGCTGTTTTTT; CDR3: CASSLGLPLTGELFF
J: TRBJ1-5; size: few; D: TRBD1; V: TRBV20-1; DNA: TGCAGTGCTCCGAAAGGACAGGGAAATCAGCCCCAGCATTTT; CDR3: CSAPKGQGNQPQHF
J: TRBJ1-2; size: -; D: -; V: TRBV2; DNA: TGTGCCAGCAGTGTTGGCCTTTCGGGGGCCTTGTCCGATGGCTACACCTTC; CDR3: CASSVGLSGALSDGYTF
J: TRBJ2-5; size: once; D: TRBD2; V: TRBV7-2; DNA: TGTGCCAGCAGCTTAGTTAGCGGGAGGGGAGGAGAGACCCAGTACTTC; CDR3: CASSLVSGRGGETQYF
J: TRBJ2-1; size: -; D: TRBD2; V: TRBV19; DNA: TGTGCCAGTAGTACGATAGCGGGAGGCTACAATGAGCAGTTCTTC; CDR3: CASSTIAGGYNEQFF
J: TRBJ2-3; size: -; D: TRBD2; V: TRBV7-9; DNA: TGTGCCAGCAGCCAGGGACTAGCGGGAAGCACAGATACGCAGTATTTT; CDR3: CASSQGLAGSTDTQYF
J: TRBJ2-7; size: -; D: -; V: TRBV18; DNA: TGTGCCAGCTCACCGACAGCAGACTACGAGCAGTACTTC; CDR3: CASSPTADYEQYF
J: TRBJ1-1; size: few; D: -; V: TRBV28; DNA: TGTGCCAGCAGGCCAGGGGAATGGACTGAAGCTTTCTTT; CDR3: CASRPGEWTEAFF
J: TRBJ2-6; size: few; D: -; V: TRBV7-3; DNA: TGTGCCAGCAGCTTAACTGGCAGGAGCTCTGGGGCCAACGTCCTGACTTTC; CDR3: CASSLTGRSSGANVLTF
J: TRBJ1-1; size: -; D: -; V: TRBV5-4; DNA: TGTGCCAGCAGCCCGAGGTCCGGGTTGGCTGAAGCTTTCTTT; CDR3: CASSPRSGLAEAFF
J: TRBJ2-7; size: -; D: TRBD2; V: TRBV10-3; DNA: TGTGCCATCAGTGAGCCCCAGTCCTCGGGACTACGTAGAGTTGAGCAGTACTTC; CDR3: CAISEPQSSGLRRVEQYF
J: TRBJ2-2; size: few; D: -; V: TRBV21-1; DNA: TGTGCCAGCAGCAAAGAGACACTAGCGCCGAACACCGGGGAGCTGTTTTTT; CDR3: CASSKETLAPNTGELFF